The rows below give T cell receptor beta chains drawn from one sample of a study of T cell responses to AZD1222 COVID-19 vaccine. The repertoire was sequenced with immunoSEQ multiplex PCR; TCRdb's copy has only in-frame clones and lacks some. Found here are about 130,000 clones, roughly nine tenths of them singletons; the top ten hold roughly 3%. Material: peripheral blood, obtained on day 0 of AZD1222 vaccination. Every receptor here comes from an adult in good health. The CDR3 runs from the conserved cysteine through the conserved F or W. D genes are given only for firm matches. The size entry is marked missing in some rows and otherwise reads once, few, many or a size class.

cdr3_length	clone_size	v_call	d_call	j_call	cdr3_nt	cdr3_aa
13	few	TRBV24-1	-	TRBJ1-3	TGTGCCACCACAGACAGCTCTGGAAACACCATATATTTT	CATTDSSGNTIYF
14	-	TRBV6-5	-	TRBJ1-4	TGTGCCAGCAGTTACTCCGGGACGCCAGAAAAACTGTTTTTT	CASSYSGTPEKLFF
14	-	TRBV7-9	-	TRBJ1-6	TGTGCCAGCAGCTTAGTACAGGGCAATTCACCCCTCCACTTT	CASSLVQGNSPLHF
15	-	TRBV7-8	-	TRBJ2-1	TGTGCCAGCAGCTTATTGCGGGAAACATACAATGAGCAGTTCTTC	CASSLLRETYNEQFF
14	-	TRBV19	-	TRBJ2-2	TGTGCCAGTAGTATAGTTGGGGACACCGGGGAGCTGTTTTTT	CASSIVGDTGELFF
14	-	TRBV7-2	-	TRBJ2-1	TGTGCCAGCAGCTTAGGGCGGACGAACAATGAGCAGTTCTTC	CASSLGRTNNEQFF
14	few	TRBV5-1	-	TRBJ1-6	TGCGCCAGCAGCTTGGGTCTGGATAATTCACCCCTCCACTTT	CASSLGLDNSPLHF
12	-	TRBV2	-	TRBJ2-3	TGTGCCAGCAGGGGATTCACAGATACGCAGTATTTT	CASRGFTDTQYF
15	-	TRBV2	-	TRBJ2-4	TGTGCCAGCAGTCGCCACAGGGATTTCCAGCGAATTCAGTACTTC	CASSRHRDFQRIQYF
13	-	TRBV13	-	TRBJ2-7	TGTGCCAGCAGCTTAGGACGATCCTACGAGCAGTACTTC	CASSLGRSYEQYF